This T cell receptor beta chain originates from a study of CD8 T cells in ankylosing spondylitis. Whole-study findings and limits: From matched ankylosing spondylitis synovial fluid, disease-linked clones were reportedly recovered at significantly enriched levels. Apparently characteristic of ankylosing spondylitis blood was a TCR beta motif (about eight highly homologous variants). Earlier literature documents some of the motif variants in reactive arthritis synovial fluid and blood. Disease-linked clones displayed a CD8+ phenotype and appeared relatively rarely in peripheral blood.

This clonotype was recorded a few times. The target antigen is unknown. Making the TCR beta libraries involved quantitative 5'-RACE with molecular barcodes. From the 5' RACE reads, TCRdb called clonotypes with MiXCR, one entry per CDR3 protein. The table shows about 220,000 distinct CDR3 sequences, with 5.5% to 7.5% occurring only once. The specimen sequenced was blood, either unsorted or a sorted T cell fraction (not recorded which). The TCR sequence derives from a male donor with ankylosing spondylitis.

Here the CDR3 DNA reads TGCGCCAGCAGCCAGGCGGGACAGGGGGGCAATCAGCCCCAGCATTTT. Protein: CASSQAGQGGNQPQHF. The gene calls are TRBV4-1 and TRBJ1-5; 11 nucleotides align to TRBD1. This CDR3 spans 16 amino acids. From germline, CDR1 is MGHRA and CDR2 YSYEKL. Germline trimming cut 3 bases from V and 2 bases from J; bases unmatched to any gene: 3.